This T cell receptor (beta chain) was identified during a study of T cell responses to AZD1222 COVID-19 vaccine. This table comes from immunoSEQ multiplex PCR, and its TCRdb copy is limited to in-frame clones, with some not included. The sample lists roughly 120,000 clones; roughly nine tenths were seen once. CDR3 length: 14 amino acids. The germline V gene has CDR1 SGHRS and CDR2 YFSETQ. J lost 7 bases, V lost 4 bases, and 3 bases had no gene match. The receptor comes from an adult in good health. The chain is built from TRBV5-1 and TRBJ2-2; 11 bases match TRBD1. Sequencing was performed on peripheral blood, taken on day 0 of AZD1222 vaccination. CDR3 nucleotides: TGCGCCAGCAGCCGGGACAGGGGGGACGGGGAGCTGTTTTTT. Its protein is CASSRDRGDGELFF.